The rows below give T cell receptor beta chains drawn from one sample of a study of cytomegalovirus exposure and HLA in healthy donors. The table came from immunoSEQ multiplex PCR; TCRdb's copy has only in-frame clones and leaves some out. The sample holds around 150,000 clones, 76% seen once. Sequencing was done on a sample of PBMCs. The origin of the receptors is a woman in her 40s in good health and CMV-seronegative. CDR3s include the opening cysteine and the closing phenylalanine or tryptophan. D genes are given only for firm matches. Expanded clones get a size class; other rows say once, few or many, or leave the size out.

CDR3 | DNA | size | J | length | V | D
CAISERNYGYTF | TGTGCCATCAGTGAGCGGAACTATGGCTACACCTTC | NA | TRBJ1-2 | 12 | TRBV10-3 | NA
CASSTPSRLGETANYGYTF | TGTGCCAGCAGCACGCCTAGTCGGCTCGGGGAGACCGCTAACTATGGCTACACCTTC | NA | TRBJ1-2 | 19 | TRBV21-1 | NA
CARSLPGLAVGNEQFF | TGTGCCAGAAGCCTCCCGGGGCTAGCGGTGGGCAATGAGCAGTTCTTC | once | TRBJ2-1 | 16 | TRBV5-3 | TRBD2
CASSFQGAWQPQHF | TGTGCCAGCAGTTTCCAGGGGGCTTGGCAGCCCCAGCATTTT | NA | TRBJ1-5 | 14 | TRBV27 | TRBD1
CASSSRVPKGQFF | TGTGCCAGCAGTTCGCGGGTCCCTAAAGGGCAGTTCTTC | NA | TRBJ2-1 | 13 | TRBV27 | NA
CAWSGGQGSQPQHF | TGTGCCTGGAGTGGGGGACAGGGGTCTCAGCCCCAGCATTTT | NA | TRBJ1-5 | 14 | TRBV30 | TRBD1
CASSFRPTQPDEQYF | TGCGCCAGCAGCTTCAGGCCAACCCAACCCGACGAGCAGTACTTC | NA | TRBJ2-7 | 15 | TRBV7-8 | NA
CASSYSGKETQYF | TGTGCCAGCAGTTACTCCGGTAAAGAGACCCAGTACTTC | NA | TRBJ2-5 | 13 | TRBV6-5 | NA
CASSGKGTVNTEAFF | TGTGCCAGCAGCGGAAAAGGGACAGTGAACACTGAAGCTTTCTTT | NA | TRBJ1-1 | 15 | TRBV7-9 | TRBD1
CASKIQGAEQYF | TGTGCCAGCAAGATACAGGGGGCCGAGCAGTACTTC | NA | TRBJ2-7 | 12 | TRBV2 | TRBD1